Here is one T cell receptor beta chain with its context. These data come from a study of control samples from healthy donors and cancer patients. The trim removed 5 bases at V and 4 bases at J, leaving 4 bases unmatched. The CDR3 is made up of 13 amino acids. Only in-frame clones appear in the TCRdb table, and some are missing; sequencing was by immunoSEQ multiplex PCR. Here the sample spans under 200,000 clones, over 85% being singletons. The sequence was collected from a woman aged 35 to 49 in good health. The sample comprised blood. The chain combines TRBV12-3 or TRBV12-4 with TRBJ1-1; 7 bases agree with TRBD1. The CDR3 nucleotides read TGTGCCAGCAGTACCGGGACAGTCACTGAAGCTTTCTTT. Residues: CASSTGTVTEAFF.